A selection of T cell receptor beta chains follows, all from one sample in a study of T cell repertoires in cytomegalovirus infection. From the reads, TCRdb called clonotypes with MiXCR, one entry per CDR3 protein. Of 160,000 or so distinct CDR3 sequences detected, roughly a quarter appear once; the ten largest clones hold about a tenth. The sample taken for sequencing was PBMCs. These receptors all come from a human donor in good health (CMV status not recorded). Some clones in this sample may be carry-over from other donors' samples. Both conserved end residues are part of each CDR3. A D gene is named only where the DNA matches it firmly.

>NA|13|TRBV7-8|TRBJ1-2
CASSPQNYYGYTF
>TRBD1|16|TRBV7-3|TRBJ2-5
CASSLTRTGAGETQYF
>NA|17|TRBV23-1|TRBJ1-5
CASTIIWGLSCNQPQHF
>TRBD1|13|TRBV5-1|TRBJ1-4
CASSSGQGSIRFF
>TRBD2|16|TRBV7-2|TRBJ2-4
CASSTRLAGLKNIQYF
>TRBD2|13|TRBV5-4|TRBJ2-4
CASSKRGGDIQYF
>TRBD2|18|TRBV4-3|TRBJ2-7
CASSQDQSGTSGRGEQYF
>NA|14|TRBV15|TRBJ1-1
CATSRDPLGTEAFF
>NA|16|TRBV7-6|TRBJ2-2
CASSQTGQGNTGELFF
>NA|14|TRBV28|TRBJ1-5
CASSLLEGSQPQHF
>TRBD2|15|TRBV28|TRBJ2-1
CASRYLAGANNEQFF
>TRBD1|14|TRBV12-3/TRBV12-4|TRBJ2-5
CASSVQGAEETQYF
>NA|12|TRBV15|TRBJ1-1
CATSTPNTEAFF
>TRBD2|16|TRBV7-3|TRBJ2-2
CASSKVPAGDVRELFF
>NA|13|TRBV28|TRBJ2-7
CASSPPRGYEQYF
>NA|16|TRBV6-1|TRBJ2-3
CASNYFRGVNHNTQYF
>TRBD2|16|TRBV20-1|TRBJ2-1
CSAPGPLAGIPNEQFF
>TRBD2|15|TRBV5-1|NA
CASSLERGGVYEQYF
>NA|14|TRBV2|TRBJ1-1
CASSGRGGYTEAFF
>TRBD2|15|TRBV7-2|TRBJ2-1
CASSRGLAGINEQFF
>TRBD2|18|TRBV27|TRBJ2-5
CASSPVLPRTSGRETQYF
>NA|14|TRBV7-9|TRBJ1-5
CASSSLDGSSIQHF
>NA|16|TRBV4-1|TRBJ2-1
CASSQENPNSYNEQFF
>NA|13|TRBV18|TRBJ1-2
CASSPSTEYGYTF
>TRBD1|15|TRBV7-9|TRBJ2-3
CASSWKQGSTDTQYF